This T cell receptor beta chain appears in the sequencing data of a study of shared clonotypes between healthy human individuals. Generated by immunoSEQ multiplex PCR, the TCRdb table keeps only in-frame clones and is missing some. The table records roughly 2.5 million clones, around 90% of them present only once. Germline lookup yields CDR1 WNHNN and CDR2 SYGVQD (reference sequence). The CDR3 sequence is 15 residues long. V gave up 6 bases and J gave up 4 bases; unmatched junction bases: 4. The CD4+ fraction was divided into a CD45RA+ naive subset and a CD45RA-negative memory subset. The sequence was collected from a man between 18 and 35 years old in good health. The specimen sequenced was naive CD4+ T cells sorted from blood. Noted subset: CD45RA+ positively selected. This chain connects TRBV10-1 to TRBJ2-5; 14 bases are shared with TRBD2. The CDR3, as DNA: TGCGCCAGCAGCGCGGGACTAGCGGGGGCAGAGACCCAGTACTTC. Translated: CASSAGLAGAETQYF.